What follows are 14 T cell receptor beta chains derived from one specimen sequenced in a study of shared clonotypes between healthy human individuals. TCRdb's copy holds only in-frame clones and misses some; the assay was immunoSEQ multiplex PCR. The sample includes millions of clones, roughly 92% of them seen just once. Sequences were obtained from naive CD4+ T cells sorted from blood. The subset: CD45RA+ positively selected. These receptors originate from a man between 18 and 29 years old in good health.

The chain has TRBV9 and TRBJ2-1, with D possibly TRBD1 on 6 matching bases. In germline, CDR1 is SGDLS, CDR2 YYNGEE. V was shortened by 0 bases and J by 8 bases, with 12 bases between the two germline ends. This CDR3 contains 14 residues. CDR3 amino acids: CASSVEVGADEQFF. The CDR3 DNA is TGTGCCAGCAGCGTAGAGGTGGGGGCCGATGAGCAGTTCTTC. Full variable domain (outside the CDR3, taken from reference TRBV9 and TRBJ2-1): DSGVTQTPKHLITATGQRVTLRCSPRSGDLSVYWYQQSLDQGLQFLIQYYNGEERAKGNILERFSAQQFPDLHSELNLSSLELGDSALYFCASSVEVGADEQFFGPGTRLTVL.

The J gene is TRBJ1-4, the V gene TRBV25-1; TRBD1 matches 9 bases. The CDR3 is 16 residues long. Germline V CDR1 and CDR2: MGHDK, SYGVNS. V lost 3 bases to trimming and J lost 7 bases; unmatched junction nucleotides: 9. The CDR3 sequence is CASSESTGGRFEKLFF. The CDR3 DNA follows: TGTGCCAGCAGTGAGTCTACAGGGGGCCGGTTTGAAAAACTGTTTTTT.

This rearrangement joins TRBV2 to TRBJ2-7, with 8 bases identical to TRBD2. The CDR3 is made up of 14 amino acids. V dropped 11 bases and J dropped 0; count of bases not matched to a gene: 9. The germline CDR1 and CDR2 sequences are SNHLY and FYNNEI. The CDR3 sequence is CASRRSGGSYEQYF. CDR3 sequence (DNA): TGTGCCTCCAGGCGAAGCGGGGGCTCCTACGAGCAGTACTTC.

This rearrangement joins TRBV2 to TRBJ1-3; D perhaps matches TRBD1 (5 bases). Germline loops: CDR1 SNHLY, CDR2 FYNNEI. V was pared by 7 bases and J by 1 base, with 20 bases between. The CDR3 is 17 residues long. This CDR3 is CASIQALGGTSGNTIYF. CDR3 nucleotides: TGTGCCAGCATTCAGGCTTTGGGGGGTACTTCTGGAAACACCATATATTTT.

The rearrangement joins TRBV9 to TRBJ1-1; 7 positions agree with TRBD1. The CDR3 spans 16 residues. J lost 3 bases, V lost 0 bases, and 8 bases had no gene match. In germline, CDR1 is SGDLS, CDR2 YYNGEE. The CDR3: CASSVGSAGTDTEAFF. In DNA form, the CDR3 reads TGTGCCAGCAGCGTAGGTTCCGCCGGGACAGACACTGAAGCTTTCTTT. The complete variable domain, with remaining parts taken from reference TRBV9 and TRBJ1-1, reads DSGVTQTPKHLITATGQRVTLRCSPRSGDLSVYWYQQSLDQGLQFLIQYYNGEERAKGNILERFSAQQFPDLHSELNLSSLELGDSALYFCASSVGSAGTDTEAFFGQGTRLTVV.

CDR3 nucleotides: TGTGCCAGCAGTTACGGGGGACAGGGAACCTATGGCTACACCTTC. This sequence encodes CASSYGGQGTYGYTF. The chain couples TRBV6-5 to TRBJ1-2; 9 nucleotides match TRBD1. V was clipped by 2 bases and J by 4 bases; unmatched bases: 5. CDR3 length equals 15 residues. CDR1 is MNHEY and CDR2 is SVGAGI in the germline V gene.

On this clone: The same CDR3 can be traced to other DNA sequences in this sample. The rearrangement links TRBV6-1 to TRBJ1-1; no definite D call. V shed 1 base and J shed 1 base, with 7 bases lying between them. There are 14 residues in the CDR3. Germline loops: CDR1 MNHNS, CDR2 SASEGT. CDR3 bases: TGTGCCAGCAGTGAAGATCCCGGGAACACTGAAGCTTTCTTT. It codes for CASSEDPGNTEAFF.

This chain links TRBV19 with TRBJ2-4; D is ambiguous. V was clipped by 8 bases and J by 0 bases, with 14 bases between them. The germline V gene has CDR1 LNHDA and CDR2 SQIVND (reference sequence). The CDR3 has 15 amino acids. CDR3 loop: CASPIQGVAKNIQYF. Here the CDR3 DNA reads TGTGCCAGTCCGATTCAAGGAGTAGCCAAAAACATTCAGTACTTC.

V and J are TRBV13 and TRBJ1-2, with D possibly matching TRBD1 (5 bases). This CDR3 has 13 residues. Germline assignment: CDR1 PRHDT and CDR2 FYEKMQ (reference sequence). V was clipped by 5 bases and J by 3 bases, with 10 bases between them. The DNA of the CDR3 is TGTGCCAGCAGCCCCCGGACACACTATGGCTACACCTTC. As protein: CASSPRTHYGYTF. The full variable domain, with the rest looked up from reference TRBV13 and TRBJ1-2, is AAGVIQSPRHLIKEKRETATLKCYPIPRHDTVYWYQQGPGQDPQFLISFYEKMQSDKGSIPDRFSAQQFSDYHSELNMSSLELGDSALYFCASSPRTHYGYTFGSGTRLTVV.

The rearrangement joins TRBV18 to TRBJ2-5, with D unclear. The J call may be faulty, since TRBJ2-7 better matches the DNA end. The length of the CDR3 is 14 residues. Germline V gene sequence: CDR1 KGHSH, CDR2 LQKENI. The CDR3 region has the DNA TGTGCCAGCTCACCGTTCTCGGACTCCTACGAGCAGTACTTC. The encoded protein is CASSPFSDSYEQYF.

This clone was recorded once. The chain joins TRBV19 to TRBJ2-7; D may be TRBD2 (5 bases). Germline assignment: CDR1 LNHDA and CDR2 SQIVND (reference sequence). The CDR3 has 13 amino acids. V lost 4 bases and J 3 bases, leaving 10 bases between the germline ends. CDR3 DNA sequence: TGTGCCAGTAGTAGCGGGCGTTTCTACGAGCAGTACTTC. The encoded protein is CASSSGRFYEQYF.

In this sample, this clone turned up once. Other nucleotide sequences in the sample specify the same CDR3. V is TRBV9 and J is TRBJ2-2; D not certain. CDR1 is SGDLS and CDR2 is YYNGEE in the germline V gene. Trimming took off 0 bases at V and 3 bases at J, with 6 bases between the two ends. The CDR3 is made up of 14 amino acids. CDR3 DNA: TGTGCCAGCAGCGTAGCAGGAGACACCGGGGAGCTGTTTTTT. Protein: CASSVAGDTGELFF.

In the case of this clone: This sample also contains other DNA sequences that code for the same CDR3. This chain's CDR3 is CASSLGQGGEKLFF. The CDR3 bases are TGTGCCAGCAGCCTTGGACAGGGTGGGGAAAAACTGTTTTTT. The V gene is TRBV11-2, the J gene TRBJ1-4; 8 nucleotides align to TRBD1. Trimming took 5 bases from V and 8 from J; bases not matched to a gene: 7. The CDR3 has 14 residues. Germline CDR1 SGHAT, CDR2 FQNNGV.

The chain recombines TRBV29-1 with TRBJ1-2; the D is unclear. CDR3 length: 8 amino acids. The germline V gene has CDR1 SQVTM and CDR2 ANQGSEA. Deletions cut 0 bases from V and 12 bases from J, with 2 bases between. CDR3 in DNA: TGCAGCGTTGAAGACCACACCTTC. Residues: CSVEDHTF.